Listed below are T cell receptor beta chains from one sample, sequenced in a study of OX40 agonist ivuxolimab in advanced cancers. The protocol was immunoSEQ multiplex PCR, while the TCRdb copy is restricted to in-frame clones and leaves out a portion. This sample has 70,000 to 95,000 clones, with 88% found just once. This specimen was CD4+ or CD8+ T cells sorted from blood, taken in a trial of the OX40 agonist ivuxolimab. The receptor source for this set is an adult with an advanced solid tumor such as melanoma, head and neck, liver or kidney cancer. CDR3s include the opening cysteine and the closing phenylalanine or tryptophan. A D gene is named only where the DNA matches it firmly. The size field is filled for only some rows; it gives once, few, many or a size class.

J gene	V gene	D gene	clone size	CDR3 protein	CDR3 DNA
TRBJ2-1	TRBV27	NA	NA	CASGRYNEQFF	TGTGCCAGCGGACGGTACAATGAGCAGTTCTTC
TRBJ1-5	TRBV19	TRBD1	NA	CASSSGQGVNQPQHF	TGTGCCAGTAGCTCCGGACAGGGGGTAAATCAGCCCCAGCATTTT
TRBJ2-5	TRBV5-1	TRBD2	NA	CASSSRRASGETQYF	TGCGCCAGCAGCTCCCGCCGGGCTAGCGGAGAGACCCAGTACTTC
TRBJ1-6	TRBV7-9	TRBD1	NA	CASSSGTGGSPLHF	TGTGCCAGCAGCTCCGGGACAGGGGGATCACCCCTCCACTTT
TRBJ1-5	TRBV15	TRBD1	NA	CATRKAGTGEHQPQHF	TGTGCCACACGAAAGGCCGGGACAGGGGAACATCAGCCCCAGCATTTT
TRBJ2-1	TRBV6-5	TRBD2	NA	CASPTGLVYNEQFF	TGTGCCAGCCCTACGGGACTAGTTTACAATGAGCAGTTCTTC
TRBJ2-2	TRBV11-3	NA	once	CASSLAPAGELFF	TGTGCCAGCAGCTTAGCCCCCGCCGGGGAGCTGTTTTTT
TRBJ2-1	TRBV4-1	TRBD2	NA	CASSQDPGGGSNEQFF	TGCGCCAGCAGCCAAGATCCCGGGGGAGGGTCCAATGAGCAGTTCTTC
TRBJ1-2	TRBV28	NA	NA	CASSGVYGYTF	TGTGCCAGCAGTGGGGTTTATGGCTACACCTTC
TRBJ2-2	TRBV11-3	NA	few	CASSSDGNTGELFF	TGTGCCAGCAGCTCGGACGGGAACACCGGGGAGCTGTTTTTT
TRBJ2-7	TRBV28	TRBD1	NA	CASSSPGQGAIEQYF	TGTGCCAGCAGTTCCCCGGGACAGGGGGCGATCGAGCAGTACTTC
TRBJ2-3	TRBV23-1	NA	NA	CASSGEVEEYTQYF	TGCGCCAGCAGTGGGGAGGTAGAGGAGTATACGCAGTATTTT
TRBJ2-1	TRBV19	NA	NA	CASSSERQSWENEQFF	TGTGCCAGTAGTAGCGAACGACAGAGCTGGGAGAATGAGCAGTTCTTC
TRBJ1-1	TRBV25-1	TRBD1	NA	CASSVGTGLSRAFF	TGTGCCAGCAGTGTCGGGACAGGCCTATCTAGGGCTTTCTTT
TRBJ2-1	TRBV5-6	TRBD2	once	CASSLVGGSSYNEQFF	TGTGCCAGCAGCTTGGTAGGCGGGAGTTCCTACAATGAGCAGTTCTTC
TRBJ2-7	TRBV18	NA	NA	CASSPARAPGEQYF	TGTGCCAGCTCACCAGCGCGCGCACCGGGCGAGCAGTACTTC
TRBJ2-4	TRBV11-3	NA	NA	CASSLGSGGGKNIQYF	TGTGCCAGCAGCCTGGGATCCGGGGGCGGCAAAAACATTCAGTACTTC